This T cell receptor beta chain was documented in a study of blood T cells in healthy people across ages. Findings and limits, study-wide: When set beside aged donors, long-lived donors presented more naive CD4+ cells and higher diversity.

Isolated per sample were at least 7 million PBMCs. Total RNA was extracted at no less than 5.5 micrograms per sample. A J-beta primer mix and a sample-barcoded 5' primer were used in a second PCR of roughly 7 to 12 cycles. One entry per CDR3 protein results from TCRdb running MiXCR on the 5' RACE reads. In the table there are 1.5 million to 2 million distinct CDR3 sequences, 28% of which are singletons. On this clonotype itself: The antigen remains undetermined.

This CDR3 is 16 amino acids long. Germline CDR1 is SGHAT and CDR2 is FQNNGV. V was pared by 7 bases and J by 6 bases, with 12 bases of the junction left unmatched. The sequencing input was blood. This chain uses TRBV11-2 with TRBJ2-1; 10 bases align to TRBD2. The sequence came from a woman aged 30 to 39 in good health. CDR3 DNA sequence: TGTGCCAGCACCCCACGAGCGGGAGGGCCATCCAATGAGCAGTTCTTC. Amino acid sequence: CASTPRAGGPSNEQFF.